This T cell receptor (beta chain) was captured by sequencing in a study of control samples from healthy donors and cancer patients. Assay used: immunoSEQ multiplex PCR; TCRdb lists only in-frame clones, some missing. The table lists approximately 150,000 clones, 94% of them singletons, with approximately 1.5% in the top ten. V lost 0 bases to trimming and J lost 6 bases, with 8 bases between them. From germline, CDR1 is PRHDT and CDR2 FYEKMQ (reference sequence). The CDR3 contains 13 residues. This sequence joins TRBV13 and TRBJ1-2; a possible D gene is TRBD1 (5 bases). This sequence was found in a woman between 18 and 29 years old in good health. The specimen was blood. Written as DNA, the CDR3 is TGTGCCAGCAGCTTAGGAGGGGAAGATGGCTACACCTTC. Residues: CASSLGGEDGYTF.